The 2 T cell receptor beta chains presented below share a single source sample, sequenced in a study of T-cell memory formation after mild COVID-19 (dated by TCRdb to about 2021). Library generation was performed with 5' RACE. Sequencer: Illumina NovaSeq 6000. TCRdb applied fastp at Q25 and MiXCR to the public reads, then kept only in-frame beta chains. CDR3 protein duplicates are merged, each entry listing the most common genes and DNA. This sample has over 350,000 distinct CDR3 sequences in its table, and roughly 24% of those were observed once. The ten largest clones capture 7% to 9.5% of the sample. The source material was PBMCs or a T cell subset sorted from them (not recorded which). These receptors originate from an adult woman who had mild COVID-19 (a few samples of this study predate the infection). The sample titles of this study are shuffled in the database, so cell type and time point are left out; the donor was told from shared clones.

The gene calls are TRBV6-6 and TRBJ1-1; D is unclear. With 2 bases removed from V and 5 bases from J, the gap between germline ends came to 18 bases. CDR3 length equals 16 residues. Looked up from germline, CDR1 is MNHNY and CDR2 is SVGAGI (reference sequence). CDR3 DNA: TGTGCCAGCAGTTACCCAGGTGCCATCGAGGGTACTGAAGCTTTCTTT. Amino acids: CASSYPGAIEGTEAFF.

In its sample, this clonotype was seen a few times. The chain combines TRBV19 with TRBJ2-7; 10 nucleotides match TRBD1. This CDR3 is built from 14 residues. Germline assignment: CDR1 LNHDA and CDR2 SQIVND (reference sequence). The J segment lost 6 bases and the V segment lost 6 bases, leaving 8 bases of the junction unmatched. CDR3 in DNA: TGTGCCAGTAGGAGACCGGGACAGGGGTCCGAGCAGTACTTC. Amino acids: CASRRPGQGSEQYF.